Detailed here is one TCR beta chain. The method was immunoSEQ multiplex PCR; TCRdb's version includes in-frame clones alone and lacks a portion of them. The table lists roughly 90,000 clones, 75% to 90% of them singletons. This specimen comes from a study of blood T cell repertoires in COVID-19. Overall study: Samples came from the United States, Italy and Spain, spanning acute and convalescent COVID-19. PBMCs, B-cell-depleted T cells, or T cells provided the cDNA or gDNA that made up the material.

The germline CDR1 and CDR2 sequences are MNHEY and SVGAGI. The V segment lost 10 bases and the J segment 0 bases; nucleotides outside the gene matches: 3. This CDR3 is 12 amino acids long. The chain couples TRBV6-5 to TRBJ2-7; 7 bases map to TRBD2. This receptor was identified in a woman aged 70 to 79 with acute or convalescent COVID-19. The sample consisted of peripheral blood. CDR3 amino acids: CATLAGSYEQYF. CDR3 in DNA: TGTGCCACCTTAGCGGGCTCCTACGAGCAGTACTTC.